A selection of T cell receptor beta chains follows, all from one sample in a study of cytomegalovirus exposure and HLA in healthy donors. Sequencing was performed with immunoSEQ multiplex PCR; in TCRdb, only in-frame clones are kept and a portion is missing. The sample lists fewer than 250,000 clones; approximately 80% were seen once. Sequenced input: PBMCs. These receptors originate from a man aged 30 to 45 in good health and CMV-seronegative. The CDR3 runs from the conserved cysteine through the conserved F or W. The D gene is left open where the match is weak. Size tells how often a clone was seen (once, few, many) or the class of an expanded clone, and some rows leave it out.

v_gene	d_gene	abundance	j_gene	CDR3aa	CDR3nt
TRBV6-1	TRBD1	once	TRBJ1-6	CASIDRDQNSPLHF	TGTGCCAGTATCGACAGGGACCAAAATTCACCCCTCCACTTT
TRBV27	TRBD1	.	TRBJ2-7	CASSFQARQGGLSYEQYF	TGTGCCAGCAGTTTCCAGGCTCGACAGGGCGGTCTCTCCTACGAGCAGTACTTC
TRBV6-5	TRBD1	.	TRBJ2-7	CASTQGREQYF	TGTGCCAGTACACAGGGGAGAGAGCAGTACTTC
TRBV2	TRBD1	.	TRBJ2-3	CASRDLDREYADTQYF	TGTGCCAGCAGAGACTTAGACAGGGAGTACGCAGATACGCAGTATTTT
TRBV28	TRBD1	.	TRBJ1-5	CASSGVTGSKYQPQHF	TGTGCCAGCAGTGGGGTGACAGGGAGTAAGTATCAGCCCCAGCATTTT
TRBV2	.	once	TRBJ1-2	CASSISGTSAYGYTF	TGTGCCAGCAGTATTTCGGGGACATCCGCCTATGGCTACACCTTC
TRBV27	.	.	TRBJ2-7	CASSPQGPYEQYF	TGTGCCAGCAGTCCGCAGGGTCCCTACGAGCAGTACTTC
TRBV19	.	.	TRBJ1-4	CASKTPGTGKDSPTNEKLFF	TGTGCCAGTAAAACGCCTGGCACAGGGAAAGATTCTCCAACTAATGAAAAACTGTTTTTT
TRBV10-2	TRBD1	.	TRBJ1-6	CASSDDRGYSPLHF	TGCGCCAGCAGTGATGACAGGGGGTACTCACCCCTCCACTTT
TRBV19	TRBD1	.	TRBJ1-2	CASSWEQGVTYGYTF	TGTGCCAGTAGTTGGGAACAGGGGGTAACCTATGGCTACACCTTC
TRBV18	.	.	TRBJ2-2	CASSPLGLPNTGELFF	TGTGCCAGCTCACCCCTGGGGCTTCCGAACACCGGGGAGCTGTTTTTT
TRBV28	.	.	TRBJ1-3	CASSPHDRRSGNTIYF	TGTGCCAGCAGTCCCCACGACAGGCGGTCTGGAAACACCATATATTTT
TRBV13	TRBD2	.	TRBJ2-5	CASSLERGETQYF	TGTGCCAGCAGCTTAGAGCGGGGGGAGACCCAGTACTTC
TRBV6-1	.	.	TRBJ1-4	CASKEGSGNEKLFF	TGTGCCAGCAAGGAGGGGAGCGGTAATGAAAAACTGTTTTTT
TRBV4-1	.	.	TRBJ2-5	CASSQELGVRLETQYF	TGCGCCAGCAGCCAAGAGCTAGGGGTTAGGTTGGAGACCCAGTACTTC
TRBV5-8	TRBD1	.	TRBJ2-7	CASSLKGQRNYEQYF	TGTGCCAGCAGCTTAAAGGGACAGCGGAACTACGAGCAGTACTTC
TRBV15	TRBD2	.	TRBJ2-1	CATSRDPGGAQSYNEQFF	TGTGCCACCAGCAGAGATCCGGGGGGGGCCCAGTCCTACAATGAGCAGTTCTTC
TRBV9	.	.	TRBJ2-5	CASSVGSREETQYF	TGTGCCAGCAGCGTAGGGTCCAGGGAAGAGACCCAGTACTTC
TRBV6-1	.	.	TRBJ1-5	CASEPFIDYPQPQHF	TGTGCCAGCGAACCCTTTATCGACTACCCTCAGCCCCAGCATTTT
TRBV7-3	TRBD2	.	TRBJ2-3	CASSRTSGGGDTQYF	TGTGCCAGCAGCCGGACTAGCGGGGGGGGAGATACGCAGTATTTT
TRBV7-2	TRBD1	.	TRBJ1-1	CASSYQGGNTEAFF	TGTGCCAGCAGTTACCAGGGGGGGAACACTGAAGCTTTCTTT
TRBV7-2	TRBD2	.	TRBJ2-1	CASSLSGGRNNEQFF	TGTGCCAGCAGCTTAAGCGGGGGGCGGAACAATGAGCAGTTCTTC
TRBV6-1	.	once	TRBJ2-7	CASRTGTLRREQYF	TGTGCCAGCAGGACCGGGACATTGCGTCGCGAGCAGTACTTC
TRBV7-2	.	.	TRBJ2-7	CASSEALSGVAEQYF	TGTGCCAGCAGCGAGGCCCTTAGCGGCGTCGCCGAGCAGTACTTC
TRBV28	TRBD1	once	TRBJ1-5	CASSLQDRVSQPQHF	TGTGCCAGCAGTTTACAGGACAGGGTCAGTCAGCCCCAGCATTTT
TRBV28	.	.	TRBJ1-2	CASSFSDFYTF	TGTGCCAGCAGTTTCTCAGACTTTTACACCTTC